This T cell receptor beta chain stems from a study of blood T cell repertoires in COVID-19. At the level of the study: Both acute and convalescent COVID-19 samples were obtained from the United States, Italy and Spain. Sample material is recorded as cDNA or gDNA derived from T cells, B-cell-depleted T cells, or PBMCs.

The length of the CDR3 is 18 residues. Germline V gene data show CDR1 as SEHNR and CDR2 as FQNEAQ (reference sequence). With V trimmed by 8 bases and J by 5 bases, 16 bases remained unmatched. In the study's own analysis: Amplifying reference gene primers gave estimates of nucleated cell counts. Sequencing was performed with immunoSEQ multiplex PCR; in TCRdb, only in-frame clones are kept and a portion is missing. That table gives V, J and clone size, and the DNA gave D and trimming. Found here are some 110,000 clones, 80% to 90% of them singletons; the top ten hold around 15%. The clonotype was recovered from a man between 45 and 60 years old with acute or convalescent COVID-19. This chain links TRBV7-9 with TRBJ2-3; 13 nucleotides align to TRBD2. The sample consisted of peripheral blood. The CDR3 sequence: CASQLGTGLAGVGDTQYF. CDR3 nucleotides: TGTGCCAGCCAACTCGGTACTGGACTAGCGGGAGTGGGAGATACGCAGTATTTT.